This TCR beta chain was documented in a study of shared clonotypes between healthy human individuals. The V and J ends lost 5 bases and 2 bases respectively, with 9 bases between them. Per the germline V gene, CDR1 is SEHNR and CDR2 is FQNEAQ (reference sequence). The CDR3 covers 13 residues. Researchers partitioned CD4+ cells into CD45RA+ naive and CD45RA-negative memory subsets. Sorted-subset replicate PCRs used about 200 ng of genomic DNA. This amount corresponded to tens of thousands of T cell genomes. TCRdb's copy holds only in-frame clones and misses some; the assay was immunoSEQ multiplex PCR. The table lists more than 400,000 clones, 90% to 96% of them singletons.

The specimen was naive CD4+ T cells sorted from blood. Subset here: CD45RA+ positively selected. This chain connects TRBV7-9 to TRBJ2-5, with D unclear. The clonotype was recovered from a woman aged 25 to 39 in good health. CDR3 in DNA: TGTGCCAGCAGCCACCGTGGACAAGAGACCCAGTACTTC. This codes for CASSHRGQETQYF.